This entry lists 3 T cell receptor beta chains sequenced from one sample in a study of T cells after yellow fever vaccination (dated by TCRdb to 2018 to 2020). The treatment or condition label corresponds to: live attenuated yellow fever vaccine strain. The library was obtained by 5' RACE. The instrument given in TCRdb is Illumina NovaSeq 6000. TCRdb handled the public reads itself, with Q25 trimming in fastp and clone calling in MiXCR, and kept productive beta chains. Each record represents a unique CDR3 protein, reported with the most common genes and DNA among its rows. Counted in this sample were around 310,000 distinct CDR3 sequences; around 3.9% of them appeared once. The top ten clonotypes cover approximately 24% of the sample. Sample: PBMCs, taken 5 days after the yellow fever booster vaccination. These receptors were collected from a man between 18 and 35 years old who received the YFV17D yellow fever vaccine.

The table lists this clonotype with a few counts. In DNA, the CDR3 is TGTGCCAGCAGCTTAGCGGGGACTAGCGGTCACACAGATACGCAGTATTTT. It is translated as CASSLAGTSGHTDTQYF. This chain links TRBV7-6 with TRBJ2-3; 11 bases are a match to TRBD2. The CDR3 totals 17 residues. Germline CDR1 and CDR2: SGHVS and FNYEAQ. V lost 0 bases and J lost 2; bases outside the gene matches: 4. Supplemented by reference TRBV7-6 and TRBJ2-3, the full variable domain reads GAGVSQSPRYKVTKRGQDVALRCDPISGHVSLYWYRQALGQGPEFLTYFNYEAQQDKSGLPNDRFSAERPEGSISTLTIQRTEQRDSAMYRCASSLAGTSGHTDTQYFGPGTRLTVL.

This clonotype was recorded at least ten times. The J gene is TRBJ1-1, the V gene TRBV5-1, with a tentative D call TRBD1 (5 bases). Trimming removed 4 bases from V and 1 base from J, with 11 bases in between. Germline V gene sequence: CDR1 SGHRS, CDR2 YFSETQ. The CDR3 is 14 amino acids. The CDR3 loop is CASSTSGGNTEAFF. In DNA, the CDR3 is TGCGCCAGCAGCACATCCGGGGGGAACACTGAAGCTTTCTTT.

This clonotype was seen ten or more times. This chain connects TRBV5-1 to TRBJ2-5, with D possibly being TRBD1 or TRBD2 (7 bases each). The germline V gene has CDR1 SGHRS and CDR2 YFSETQ. The CDR3 runs 15 residues. The ends were cut back, 0 bases at V and 5 bases at J, with 14 bases in the middle. The CDR3 here is CASSLGGTAGETQYF. The CDR3, as DNA: TGCGCCAGCAGCTTGGGAGGGACAGCGGGGGAGACCCAGTACTTC.